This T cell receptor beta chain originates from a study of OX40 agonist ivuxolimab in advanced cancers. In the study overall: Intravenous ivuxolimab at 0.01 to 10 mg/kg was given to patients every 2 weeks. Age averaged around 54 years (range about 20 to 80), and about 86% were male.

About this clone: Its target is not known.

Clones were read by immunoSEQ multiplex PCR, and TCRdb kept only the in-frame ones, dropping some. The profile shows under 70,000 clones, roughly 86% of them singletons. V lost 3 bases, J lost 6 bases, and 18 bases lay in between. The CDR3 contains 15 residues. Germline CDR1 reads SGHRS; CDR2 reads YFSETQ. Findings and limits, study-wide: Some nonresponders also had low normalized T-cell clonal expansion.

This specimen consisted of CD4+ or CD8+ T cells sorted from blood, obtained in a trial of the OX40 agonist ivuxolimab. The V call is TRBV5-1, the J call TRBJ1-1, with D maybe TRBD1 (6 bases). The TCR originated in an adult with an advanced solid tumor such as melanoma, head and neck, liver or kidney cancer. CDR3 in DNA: TGCGCCAGCAGCTGGTCCTCAGGGGAAGCGGCTGAAGCTTTCTTT. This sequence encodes CASSWSSGEAAEAFF.